This T cell receptor beta chain was recorded in a study of blood T cell repertoires in COVID-19. Study-level information: COVID-19 samples collected from the United States, Italy and Spain covered acute and convalescent phases. T cells, B-cell-depleted T cells, or PBMCs supplied cDNA or gDNA.

Germline values: CDR1 SGHRS, CDR2 YFSETQ. The V and J ends lost 2 bases and 4 bases, in that order; junction bases with no gene match: 5. This CDR3 comprises 15 residues. In the authors' workflow: Nucleated cell counts were estimated from reference gene primer amplification. Assay: immunoSEQ multiplex PCR; the TCRdb copy retains only in-frame clones and omits some. V and J calls and clone size come straight from that table; D and trimming were deduced from the DNA. This repertoire shows around 200,000 clones, around four fifths found once; its top ten account for roughly 8%. Only one count was recorded for this clone.

This rearrangement joins TRBV5-1 to TRBJ2-1; TRBD2 matches 8 bases. The sample consisted of peripheral blood. The receptor comes from a woman between 50 and 59 years old with acute or convalescent COVID-19. CDR3 protein: CASSLLAENYNEQFF. The CDR3 DNA sequence: TGCGCCAGCAGCTTACTAGCGGAAAATTACAATGAGCAGTTCTTC.